This TCR beta chain was observed in a study of OX40 agonist ivuxolimab in advanced cancers. Findings and caveats of the study: At 0.1 to 3.0 mg/kg and by week 6, CD4+ and CD8+ T cells in the blood had expanded clonally. People who partly responded at 0.1-3.0 mg/kg had some of the least clonal expansion seen.

The repertoire was sequenced with immunoSEQ multiplex PCR; TCRdb's copy has only in-frame clones and lacks some. The sample holds approximately 79,000 clones, 94% seen once. Germline CDR1 and CDR2: LNHDA and SQIVND (reference sequence). The CDR3 extends over 19 amino acids. The V end was cut by 3 bases, the J end by 0 bases, with 21 bases between. Patients who had autoimmune disease history or got systemic immunosuppression were left out. Notes on this clone: Its antigen is as yet unknown.

Sequencing used CD4+ or CD8+ T cells sorted from blood, obtained in a trial of the OX40 agonist ivuxolimab. This clonotype was sampled from an adult with an advanced solid tumor such as melanoma, head and neck, liver or kidney cancer. The chain has TRBV19 and TRBJ1-3, with D possibly TRBD1 on 6 matching bases. The CDR3 region is CASSMGLAGVLLSGNTIYF. DNA for the CDR3: TGTGCCAGTAGTATGGGCTTGGCAGGGGTTCTACTCTCTGGAAACACCATATATTTT.